This T cell receptor beta chain comes out of a study of radiation and T cells in renal cell carcinoma. Study details: Nephrectomy followed 15 Gy stereotactic body radiation by 4 weeks. Study conclusions and caveats: In blood, top tumor clones expanded by 2 weeks, shrinking by 4. Without pretreatment biopsies, baseline tumor clonotype presence was undetermined.

The CDR3 consists of 17 residues. The V gene end was trimmed by 5 bases and the J gene end by 0 bases; junction bases not matched to a gene: 10. In germline, CDR1 is PRHDT, CDR2 FYEKMQ (reference sequence). Regarding time point: baseline pretreatment blood. Treatment indicated: 15 Gy SBRT to primary tumor, nephrectomy 4 weeks later. Serial blood draws occurred at baseline and 2 and 4 weeks post-SBRT. Using immunoSEQ multiplex PCR, the repertoire was profiled, and TCRdb retains in-frame clones only, with some absent. The sample carries some 100,000 clones, about 79% recorded once. To note about this clone: Its antigen remains unidentified.

The sequence was obtained from a man aged 60 to 75 with renal cell carcinoma. The source material was blood, sampled from a patient whose treatment included radiotherapy and nephrectomy. V is TRBV13 and J is TRBJ2-7; 10 bases fit TRBD2. This CDR3 is CASSPVGSGRSSYEQYF. The CDR3 bases are TGTGCCAGCAGCCCCGTCGGTAGCGGGAGGAGCTCCTACGAGCAGTACTTC.